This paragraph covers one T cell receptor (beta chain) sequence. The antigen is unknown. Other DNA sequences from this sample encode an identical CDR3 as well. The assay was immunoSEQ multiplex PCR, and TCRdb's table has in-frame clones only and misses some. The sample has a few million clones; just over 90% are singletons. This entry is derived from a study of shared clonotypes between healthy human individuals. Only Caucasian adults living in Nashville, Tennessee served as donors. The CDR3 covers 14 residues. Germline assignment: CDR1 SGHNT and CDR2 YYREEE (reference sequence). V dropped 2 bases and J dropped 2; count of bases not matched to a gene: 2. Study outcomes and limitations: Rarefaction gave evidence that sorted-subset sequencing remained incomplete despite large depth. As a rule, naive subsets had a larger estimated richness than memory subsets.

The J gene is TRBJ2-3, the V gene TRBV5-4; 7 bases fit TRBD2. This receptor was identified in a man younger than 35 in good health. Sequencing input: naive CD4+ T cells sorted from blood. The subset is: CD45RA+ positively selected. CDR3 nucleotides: TGTGCCAGCAGCTTTGGGACTAACACAGATACGCAGTATTTT. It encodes CASSFGTNTDTQYF. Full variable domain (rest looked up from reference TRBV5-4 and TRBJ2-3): ETGVTQSPTHLIKTRGQQVTLRCSSQSGHNTVSWYQQALGQGPQFIFQYYREEENGRGNFPPRFSGLQFPNYSSELNVNALELDDSALYLCASSFGTNTDTQYFGPGTRLTVL.